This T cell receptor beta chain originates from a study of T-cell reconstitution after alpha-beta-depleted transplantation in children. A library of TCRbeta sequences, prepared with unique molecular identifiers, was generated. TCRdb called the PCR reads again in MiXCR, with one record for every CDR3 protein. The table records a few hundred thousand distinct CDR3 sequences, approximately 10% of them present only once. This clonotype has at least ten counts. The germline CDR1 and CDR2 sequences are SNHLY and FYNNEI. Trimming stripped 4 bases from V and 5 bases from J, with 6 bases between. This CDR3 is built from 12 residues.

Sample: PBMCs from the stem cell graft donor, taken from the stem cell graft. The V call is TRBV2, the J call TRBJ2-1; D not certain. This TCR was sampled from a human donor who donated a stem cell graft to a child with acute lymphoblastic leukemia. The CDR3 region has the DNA TGTGCCAGCAGTGGAATTAACAATGAGCAGTTCTTC. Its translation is CASSGINNEQFF.